This T cell receptor beta chain was retrieved from a study of T cells after yellow fever vaccination. Study in general: When fractions had low cell numbers, they were prepared with SMART-Seq v4 Ultra Low Input. Whole-study results and caveats: Repertoires sorted by FACS could include abundant clonotypes that are contaminants from the bulk population. Most clones from primary vaccination were detected again post-booster (just over 95% CD4, 70% to 90% CD8).

TCRdb processed the 5' RACE reads anew with MiXCR; each CDR3 protein has one entry. The repertoire holds 450,000 to 650,000 distinct CDR3 sequences, with about 14% as singletons. This clonotype has only a few counts. What it binds is not known. Looked up from germline, CDR1 is KGHSH and CDR2 is LQKENI. V gave up 8 bases and J gave up 4 bases; unmatched junction bases: 12. The CDR3 covers 15 residues. The sequenced sample was PBMCs, obtained on the day of the yellow fever booster vaccination. The origin of this receptor is a man aged 30 to 45 who received the YFV17D yellow fever vaccine. This chain links TRBV18 with TRBJ1-1; 8 bases fit TRBD1. The CDR3 DNA reads as TGTGCCAGCCAACCTGGACAGGGTGCGGTCACTGAAGCTTTCTTT. Amino acids: CASQPGQGAVTEAFF.